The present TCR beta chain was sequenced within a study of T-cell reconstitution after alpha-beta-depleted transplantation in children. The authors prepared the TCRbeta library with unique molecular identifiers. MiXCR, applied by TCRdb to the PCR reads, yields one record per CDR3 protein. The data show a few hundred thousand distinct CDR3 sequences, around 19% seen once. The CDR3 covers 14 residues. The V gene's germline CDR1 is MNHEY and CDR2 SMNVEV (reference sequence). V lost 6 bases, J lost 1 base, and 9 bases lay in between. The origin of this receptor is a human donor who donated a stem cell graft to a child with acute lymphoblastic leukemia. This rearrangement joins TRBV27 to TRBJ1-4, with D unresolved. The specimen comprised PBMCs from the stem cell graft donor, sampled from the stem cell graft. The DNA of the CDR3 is TGTGCCAGCAGCCAACAGTTAACTAATGAAAAACTGTTTTTT. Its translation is CASSQQLTNEKLFF.